This TCR beta chain was sequenced for a study of T cell responses to AZD1222 COVID-19 vaccine. Study information: It was second doses at about 4 or about 12 weeks that were pooled.

A note on this clone: The antigen is not known.

Study-wide results and caveats: Dominant at 160-218 and 743-854, vaccine-associated CD4 TCRs also spanned spike.

Germline V gene lookup returns CDR1 LGHDT and CDR2 YNNKEL (reference sequence). Trimming cost V 3 bases and J 2 bases, with 14 bases left between them. The CDR3 covers 16 residues. TCRdb's table, derived via immunoSEQ multiplex PCR, lists solely in-frame clones and lacks some. The data show some 120,000 clones, roughly 90% seen once. The sample consisted of peripheral blood, taken on day 0 of AZD1222 vaccination. This TCR came from an adult in good health. This sequence joins TRBV3-1 (or the pseudogene TRBV3-2) and TRBJ1-3; D not resolved. The CDR3 nucleotides read TGTGCCAGCAGCCACCTTCTTTTGGATACTGGAAACACCATATATTTT. Protein product: CASSHLLLDTGNTIYF.